A selection of T cell receptor beta chains follows, all from one sample in a study of beta chain features in type 1 diabetes. Data came from immunoSEQ multiplex PCR; TCRdb stores just in-frame clones and leaves some out. This sample has 95,000 to 150,000 clones, with about 15% found just once. Material for sequencing was central memory CD4+ T cells from blood. The source of these receptors is a man aged 25-45 years with type 1 diabetes. Each CDR3 is given with its conserved first and last residue. Fields, in order: V gene, J gene, clone size, D gene, CDR3 length, CDR3 DNA, CDR3 protein. A D gene is named only where the DNA matches it firmly. The listing skips clone size in some rows; elsewhere it reads once, few, many or a size class.

v_gene: TRBV7-8
j_gene: TRBJ2-2
abundance: .
d_gene: .
len: 12
CDR3nt: TGTGCCAGCAGCTGGAACACCGGGGAGCTGTTTTTT
CDR3aa: CASSWNTGELFF

v_gene: TRBV9
j_gene: TRBJ2-3
abundance: .
d_gene: .
len: 16
CDR3nt: TGTGCCAGCAGCTCATCCCTCAGGGGTTTAGCAGATACGCAGTATTTT
CDR3aa: CASSSSLRGLADTQYF

v_gene: TRBV7-9
j_gene: TRBJ1-3
abundance: .
d_gene: TRBD1
len: 16
CDR3nt: TGTGCCAGCAGCCCTCAGACAGGGGGGACTGGAAACACCATATATTTT
CDR3aa: CASSPQTGGTGNTIYF

v_gene: TRBV4-3
j_gene: TRBJ1-2
abundance: few
d_gene: TRBD1
len: 16
CDR3nt: TGCGCCAGCAGCCCAGGACAGGGGGCAGCGAACTATGGCTACACCTTC
CDR3aa: CASSPGQGAANYGYTF

v_gene: TRBV10-3
j_gene: TRBJ2-7
abundance: few
d_gene: .
len: 11
CDR3nt: TGTGCCATCAGCACAGGGTACGAGCAGTACTTC
CDR3aa: CAISTGYEQYF

v_gene: TRBV4-2
j_gene: TRBJ1-3
abundance: few
d_gene: .
len: 15
CDR3nt: TGTGCCAGCAGCCAAGAAGTGGGCTCTGGAAACACCATATATTTT
CDR3aa: CASSQEVGSGNTIYF

v_gene: TRBV7-2
j_gene: TRBJ1-4
abundance: .
d_gene: .
len: 15
CDR3nt: TGTGCCAGCAGCTTTAGCGGCGGGCTTGGTGAAAAACTGTTTTTT
CDR3aa: CASSFSGGLGEKLFF

v_gene: TRBV19
j_gene: TRBJ2-1
abundance: .
d_gene: TRBD2
len: 15
CDR3nt: TGTGCCAGTAGTATTGGGACTAGCGGTAGGAATGAGCAGTTCTTC
CDR3aa: CASSIGTSGRNEQFF

v_gene: TRBV4-2
j_gene: TRBJ2-2
abundance: many
d_gene: .
len: 17
CDR3nt: TGTGCCAGCAGCCAAGATATGGGCAGGGGAAACACCGGGGAGCTGTTTTTT
CDR3aa: CASSQDMGRGNTGELFF

v_gene: TRBV5-1
j_gene: TRBJ2-5
abundance: few
d_gene: TRBD2
len: 15
CDR3nt: TGCGCCAGCAGCTTGGGTAGCGGGGGCCAAGAGACCCAGTACTTC
CDR3aa: CASSLGSGGQETQYF

v_gene: TRBV7-2
j_gene: TRBJ2-3
abundance: few
d_gene: .
len: 14
CDR3nt: TGTGCCAGCAGTCCTGGGTTTGGCACAGATACGCAGTATTTT
CDR3aa: CASSPGFGTDTQYF

v_gene: TRBV5-4
j_gene: TRBJ2-7
abundance: .
d_gene: TRBD1
len: 14
CDR3nt: TGTGCCAGCAGCTCCGCTGGACAGGGTGACGAGCAGTACTTC
CDR3aa: CASSSAGQGDEQYF

v_gene: TRBV28
j_gene: TRBJ1-2
abundance: few
d_gene: TRBD1
len: 16
CDR3nt: TGTGCCAGCAGTATGAACCCCGGGACAGGGAAGGGTGGCTACACCTTC
CDR3aa: CASSMNPGTGKGGYTF

v_gene: TRBV15
j_gene: TRBJ2-7
abundance: .
d_gene: TRBD1
len: 13
CDR3nt: TGTGCCACCAGCAGGACAGGGACCTACGAGCAGTACTTC
CDR3aa: CATSRTGTYEQYF

v_gene: TRBV5-4
j_gene: TRBJ1-5
abundance: few
d_gene: .
len: 17
CDR3nt: TGTGCCAGCAGCTTGGTCGGGGCCTCTGACGGCAATCAGCCCCAGCATTTT
CDR3aa: CASSLVGASDGNQPQHF

v_gene: TRBV9
j_gene: TRBJ2-3
abundance: few
d_gene: .
len: 14
CDR3nt: TGTGCCAGCAGCGTAGCGGGGTTTCCAGATACGCAGTATTTT
CDR3aa: CASSVAGFPDTQYF

v_gene: TRBV29-1
j_gene: TRBJ2-7
abundance: .
d_gene: .
len: 12
CDR3nt: TGCAGCGTGGAGGAGGGCCCACGGGAGCAGTACTTC
CDR3aa: CSVEEGPREQYF

v_gene: TRBV10-3
j_gene: TRBJ1-5
abundance: .
d_gene: .
len: 14
CDR3nt: TGTGCCATCAGTGAGGGACAGAGCAATCAGCCCCAGCATTTT
CDR3aa: CAISEGQSNQPQHF

v_gene: TRBV25-1
j_gene: TRBJ1-1
abundance: .
d_gene: .
len: 16
CDR3nt: TGTGCCAGCAGTGAATTTACCCGGGCGGGGTCCACTGAAGCTTTCTTT
CDR3aa: CASSEFTRAGSTEAFF

v_gene: TRBV9
j_gene: TRBJ2-3
abundance: .
d_gene: TRBD2
len: 14
CDR3nt: TGTGCCAGCAGCGTCGGTACCCTAGCGGGGACGCAGTATTTT
CDR3aa: CASSVGTLAGTQYF

v_gene: TRBV9
j_gene: TRBJ1-1
abundance: .
d_gene: .
len: 14
CDR3nt: TGTGCCAGCAGCGTAAACGTCCGGGATGGTGAAGCTTTCTTT
CDR3aa: CASSVNVRDGEAFF

v_gene: TRBV28
j_gene: TRBJ1-6
abundance: .
d_gene: .
len: 14
CDR3nt: TGTGCCAGCAGTATACAGGGTCCACATTCACCCCTCCACTTT
CDR3aa: CASSIQGPHSPLHF

v_gene: TRBV2
j_gene: TRBJ2-3
abundance: .
d_gene: .
len: 13
CDR3nt: TGTGCCAGCAGAGGGGACGGCACAGATACGCAGTATTTT
CDR3aa: CASRGDGTDTQYF

v_gene: TRBV7-9
j_gene: TRBJ2-6
abundance: few
d_gene: .
len: 15
CDR3nt: TGTGCCAGCAGCTTCTGGATCTCTGGGGCCAACGTCCTGACTTTC
CDR3aa: CASSFWISGANVLTF

v_gene: TRBV7-3
j_gene: TRBJ1-3
abundance: few
d_gene: .
len: 13
CDR3nt: TGTGCCAGCAGCTTTAAAGCTGGAAACACCATATATTTT
CDR3aa: CASSFKAGNTIYF

v_gene: TRBV28
j_gene: TRBJ2-5
abundance: few
d_gene: .
len: 13
CDR3nt: TGTGCCAGCAGTTTGGTCTACCAAGAGACCCAGTACTTC
CDR3aa: CASSLVYQETQYF

v_gene: TRBV16
j_gene: TRBJ2-1
abundance: .
d_gene: .
len: 14
CDR3nt: TGTGCCAGCAGCCAATCGGGGGGAGTCGATGAGCAGTTCTTC
CDR3aa: CASSQSGGVDEQFF

v_gene: TRBV7-8
j_gene: TRBJ2-5
abundance: .
d_gene: TRBD1
len: 14
CDR3nt: TGTGCCAGCAGCTGGGAGCAGGGGGTTAAGACCCAGTACTTC
CDR3aa: CASSWEQGVKTQYF

v_gene: TRBV2
j_gene: TRBJ2-3
abundance: few
d_gene: .
len: 15
CDR3nt: TGTGCCAGCAGGTCCTGGGGTGGCAGCACAGATACGCAGTATTTT
CDR3aa: CASRSWGGSTDTQYF

v_gene: TRBV30
j_gene: TRBJ1-2
abundance: .
d_gene: .
len: 14
CDR3nt: TGTGCCTGGAGTACTCTGGGAGCTCGTTATGGATACACCTTC
CDR3aa: CAWSTLGARYGYTF

v_gene: TRBV6-1
j_gene: TRBJ2-3
abundance: .
d_gene: .
len: 14
CDR3nt: TGTGCCAGCAGACCCACAGGAGGGCCAGATACGCAGTATTTT
CDR3aa: CASRPTGGPDTQYF

v_gene: TRBV4-2
j_gene: TRBJ2-5
abundance: .
d_gene: TRBD2
len: 15
CDR3nt: TGTGCCAGCAGCCCTTCCGGGGGGGCTCGGGAGACCCAGTACTTC
CDR3aa: CASSPSGGARETQYF

v_gene: TRBV30
j_gene: TRBJ1-6
abundance: .
d_gene: .
len: 12
CDR3nt: TGTGCCTGGAGTGGGGAGAATTCACCCCTCCACTTT
CDR3aa: CAWSGENSPLHF

v_gene: TRBV30
j_gene: TRBJ2-2
abundance: .
d_gene: .
len: 15
CDR3nt: TGTGCCTGGAGTCCCGCTCCCCGAGGAGCCGGGGAGCTGTTTTTT
CDR3aa: CAWSPAPRGAGELFF

v_gene: TRBV9
j_gene: TRBJ1-5
abundance: few
d_gene: .
len: 14
CDR3nt: TGTGCCAGCAGCGTAGCAGGGCGGGGGCAGCCCCAGCATTTT
CDR3aa: CASSVAGRGQPQHF

v_gene: TRBV4-3
j_gene: TRBJ2-3
abundance: .
d_gene: .
len: 16
CDR3nt: TGCGCCAGCAGCCAAGGACTACTCGGCGGCACAGATACGCAGTATTTT
CDR3aa: CASSQGLLGGTDTQYF

v_gene: TRBV6-5
j_gene: TRBJ2-5
abundance: .
d_gene: TRBD1
len: 13
CDR3nt: TGTGCCAGCTCAAACGAGGGGGCTGAGACCCAGTACTTC
CDR3aa: CASSNEGAETQYF

v_gene: TRBV7-2
j_gene: TRBJ2-3
abundance: few
d_gene: .
len: 15
CDR3nt: TGTGCCAGCAGCTCCGGTGGGGCTCGCACAGATACGCAGTATTTT
CDR3aa: CASSSGGARTDTQYF

v_gene: TRBV2
j_gene: TRBJ2-1
abundance: .
d_gene: .
len: 14
CDR3nt: TGTGCCAGCACCGGGGCTTCTCGTCCCAATGAGCAGTTCTTC
CDR3aa: CASTGASRPNEQFF

v_gene: TRBV9
j_gene: TRBJ2-2
abundance: .
d_gene: TRBD1
len: 13
CDR3nt: TGTGCCAGCGGACAGGGGAACACCGGGGAGCTGTTTTTT
CDR3aa: CASGQGNTGELFF

v_gene: TRBV12-2
j_gene: TRBJ1-1
abundance: .
d_gene: .
len: 17
CDR3nt: TGTGCAAGTCGCTTGGGCAGGGGACAGGGGTTTGGTACTGAAGCTTTCTTT
CDR3aa: CASRLGRGQGFGTEAFF

v_gene: TRBV2
j_gene: TRBJ2-1
abundance: few
d_gene: TRBD2
len: 14
CDR3nt: TGTGCCAGCACTAGAGCGGGGGAGCACAATGAGCAGTTCTTC
CDR3aa: CASTRAGEHNEQFF

v_gene: TRBV5-4
j_gene: TRBJ2-3
abundance: .
d_gene: .
len: 13
CDR3nt: TGTGCCAGCAGCAGGAGAGGGGAGGATACGCAGTATTTT
CDR3aa: CASSRRGEDTQYF

v_gene: TRBV7-2
j_gene: TRBJ2-7
abundance: few
d_gene: .
len: 11
CDR3nt: TGTGCCAGCAGCTTATGGGGCGAGCAGTACTTC
CDR3aa: CASSLWGEQYF

v_gene: TRBV30
j_gene: TRBJ2-2
abundance: .
d_gene: .
len: 12
CDR3nt: TGTGCCTGGAGTCGGGTCACCGGGGAGCTGTTTTTT
CDR3aa: CAWSRVTGELFF

v_gene: TRBV4-1
j_gene: TRBJ2-4
abundance: many
d_gene: .
len: 17
CDR3nt: TGCGCCAGCAGCCAGTGGCAGGCGGAATGGACCAAAAACATTCAGTACTTC
CDR3aa: CASSQWQAEWTKNIQYF

v_gene: TRBV29-1
j_gene: TRBJ2-7
abundance: few
d_gene: TRBD1
len: 15
CDR3nt: TGCAGCGTCTATCTCCCGGGACAGGGGCCCTACGAGCAGTACTTC
CDR3aa: CSVYLPGQGPYEQYF

v_gene: TRBV29-1
j_gene: TRBJ1-6
abundance: few
d_gene: .
len: 18
CDR3nt: TGCAGCGTTGAAGATCAGTATCCTGCCGGGCCCAGGGGAACACCCCTCCACTTT
CDR3aa: CSVEDQYPAGPRGTPLHF

v_gene: TRBV9
j_gene: TRBJ2-3
abundance: .
d_gene: .
len: 12
CDR3nt: TGTGCCAGCAGCGTAGAATCGGATACGCAGTATTTT
CDR3aa: CASSVESDTQYF

v_gene: TRBV11-3
j_gene: TRBJ2-5
abundance: few
d_gene: .
len: 12
CDR3nt: TGTGCCAGCAGCCAGACACAAGAGACCCAGTACTTC
CDR3aa: CASSQTQETQYF

v_gene: TRBV18
j_gene: TRBJ2-1
abundance: few
d_gene: .
len: 14
CDR3nt: TGTGCCAGCTCACCACCGGGCGCCTACAATGAGCAGTTCTTC
CDR3aa: CASSPPGAYNEQFF

v_gene: TRBV7-2
j_gene: TRBJ2-7
abundance: .
d_gene: TRBD1
len: 15
CDR3nt: TGTGCCAGCAGCTTCACCGGGACAGGCACCTACGAGCAGTACTTC
CDR3aa: CASSFTGTGTYEQYF

v_gene: TRBV2
j_gene: TRBJ2-1
abundance: .
d_gene: .
len: 14
CDR3nt: TGTGCCAGCAGACGCATAGGGGGGGCCGATGAGCAGTTCTTC
CDR3aa: CASRRIGGADEQFF

v_gene: TRBV6-5
j_gene: TRBJ2-5
abundance: .
d_gene: .
len: 13
CDR3nt: TGTGCCAGCAGTTTAGAGTACAGTGGGACCCAGTACTTC
CDR3aa: CASSLEYSGTQYF

v_gene: TRBV7-3
j_gene: TRBJ2-2
abundance: few
d_gene: .
len: 14
CDR3nt: TGTGCCAGCAGCTTAAACGGGGGCACCGGGGAGCTGTTTTTT
CDR3aa: CASSLNGGTGELFF

v_gene: TRBV2
j_gene: TRBJ2-1
abundance: few
d_gene: .
len: 12
CDR3nt: TGTGCCACCTTGGACAGAAGCAATGAGCAGTTCTTC
CDR3aa: CATLDRSNEQFF

v_gene: TRBV7-9
j_gene: TRBJ2-7
abundance: few
d_gene: TRBD1
len: 15
CDR3nt: TGTGCCAGCAGCCTGACGGGGACAGGGTCCCACGAGCAGTACTTC
CDR3aa: CASSLTGTGSHEQYF